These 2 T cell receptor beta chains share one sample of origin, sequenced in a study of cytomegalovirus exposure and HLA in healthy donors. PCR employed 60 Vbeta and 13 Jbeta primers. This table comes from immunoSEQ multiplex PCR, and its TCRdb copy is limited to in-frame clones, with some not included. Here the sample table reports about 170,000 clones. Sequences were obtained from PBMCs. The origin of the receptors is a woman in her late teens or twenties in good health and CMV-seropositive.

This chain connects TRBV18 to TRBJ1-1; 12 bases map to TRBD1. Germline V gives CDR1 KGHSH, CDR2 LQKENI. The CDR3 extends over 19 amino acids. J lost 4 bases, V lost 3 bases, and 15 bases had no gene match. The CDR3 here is CASSPLAGTGGERGTEAFF. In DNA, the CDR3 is TGTGCCAGCTCACCGCTCGCGGGGACAGGGGGCGAAAGGGGCACTGAAGCTTTCTTT.

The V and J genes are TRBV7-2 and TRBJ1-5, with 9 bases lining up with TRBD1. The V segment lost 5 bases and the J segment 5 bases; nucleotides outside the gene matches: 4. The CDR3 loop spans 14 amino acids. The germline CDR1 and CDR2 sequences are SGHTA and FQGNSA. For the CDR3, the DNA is TGTGCCAGCAGCCTCGACAGGGGGTATCAGCCCCAGCATTTT. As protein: CASSLDRGYQPQHF.